Sequencing of this TCR beta chain was carried out in a study of blood T cell repertoires in COVID-19. Study context: Researchers got acute and convalescent COVID-19 samples from the United States, Italy and Spain.

The V gene lost 1 base and the J gene lost 3 bases, with 23 bases spanning the gap. Germline V gene lookup returns CDR1 SGHDT and CDR2 YYEEEE. The CDR3 is 18 residues long. Assay: immunoSEQ multiplex PCR; the TCRdb copy retains only in-frame clones and omits some. Found here are 75,000 to 100,000 clones, just under 90% of them singletons; the top ten hold approximately 15%. The chain employs TRBV5-6 and TRBJ2-7; TRBD2 is a possible D gene (6 bases). Sequenced sample: peripheral blood. This TCR came from a human donor in a cohort sampled during active COVID-19. CDR3 DNA sequence: TGTGCCAGCAGCTTGTCATTCACACCCGGAGGGGTGTACTACGAGCAGTACTTC. Protein sequence: CASSLSFTPGGVYYEQYF. The full variable domain, completed using reference TRBV5-6 and TRBJ2-7, is DAGVTQSPTHLIKTRGQQVTLRCSPKSGHDTVSWYQQALGQGPQFIFQYYEEEERQRGNFPDRFSGHQFPNYSSELNVNALLLGDSALYLCASSLSFTPGGVYYEQYFGPGTRLTVT.